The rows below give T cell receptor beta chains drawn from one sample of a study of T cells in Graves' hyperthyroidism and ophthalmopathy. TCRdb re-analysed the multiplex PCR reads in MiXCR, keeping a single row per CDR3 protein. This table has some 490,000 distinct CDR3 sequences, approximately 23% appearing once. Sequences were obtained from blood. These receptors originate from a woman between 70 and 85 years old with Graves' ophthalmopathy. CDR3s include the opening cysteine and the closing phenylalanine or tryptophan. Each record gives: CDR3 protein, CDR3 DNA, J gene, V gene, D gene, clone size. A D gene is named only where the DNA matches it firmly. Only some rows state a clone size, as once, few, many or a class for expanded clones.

CASSGLAGEQFF	TGTGCCAGCAGCGGCCTAGCGGGGGAGCAGTTCTTC	TRBJ2-1	TRBV7-2	TRBD2	many
CASSGRTDQFLYEQYF	TGTGCCAGCAGTGGACGGACAGACCAATTTCTCTACGAGCAGTACTTC	TRBJ2-7	TRBV5-5	-	few
CASSQDDRGDWYGYTF	TGCGCCAGCAGCCAAGACGACAGGGGAGATTGGTATGGCTACACCTTC	TRBJ1-2	TRBV4-1	TRBD1	-
CASSLGRLNEQFF	TGTGCCAGCAGCTTAGGTCGCTTGAATGAGCAGTTCTTC	TRBJ2-1	TRBV7-2	-	-
CASSQSNTQYF	TGTGCCAGCAGCCAATCAAATACGCAGTATTTT	TRBJ2-3	TRBV12-3/TRBV12-4	-	many
CSAPGLAGEKTQYF	TGCAGTGCCCCAGGACTAGCGGGAGAAAAGACCCAGTACTTC	TRBJ2-5	TRBV20-1	TRBD2	many
CATQTGGHEQYF	TGTGCCACCCAGACAGGGGGCCACGAGCAGTACTTC	TRBJ2-7	TRBV6-1	TRBD1	few
CASSSAQGTSNYEQYF	TGTGCCAGCAGTTCGGCGCAGGGGACTAGCAACTACGAGCAGTACTTC	TRBJ2-7	TRBV6-2/TRBV6-3	TRBD2	many
CASSLSGGGNEQFF	TGCGCCAGCAGTCTTAGCGGGGGTGGAAATGAGCAGTTCTTC	TRBJ2-1	TRBV5-1	TRBD2	-
CASSLGHGRETQYF	TGCGCCAGCAGCCTGGGTCATGGGAGGGAGACCCAGTACTTC	TRBJ2-5	TRBV5-1	-	-
CASSLGNTQYF	TGTGCCAGCAGCTTAGGGAATACGCAGTATTTT	TRBJ2-3	TRBV7-9	-	-
CASSLARETEAFF	TGTGCCAGCAGCTTAGCGCGAGAAACTGAAGCTTTCTTT	TRBJ1-1	TRBV7-6	-	-
CAIKGLAGVPPYNEQFF	TGTGCCATTAAGGGACTAGCGGGAGTGCCCCCCTACAATGAGCAGTTCTTC	TRBJ2-1	TRBV28	TRBD2	many
CASNPGAGTGNEQYF	TGTGCCAGCAATCCCGGCGCCGGGACAGGGAACGAGCAGTACTTC	TRBJ2-7	TRBV27	TRBD1	-
CASSLRTEYYNEQFF	TGTGCCAGCAGCCTACGGACAGAATACTACAATGAGCAGTTCTTC	TRBJ2-1	TRBV7-9	-	many
CASSLREGNSPLHF	TGTGCCAGTAGTCTCCGGGAGGGGAATTCACCCCTCCACTTT	TRBJ1-6	TRBV19	-	once
CASSFTWADGEQYF	TGTGCCAGCAGCTTTACCTGGGCTGACGGGGAGCAGTACTTC	TRBJ2-7	TRBV12-3/TRBV12-4	-	-
CASSFPDRSYEQYF	TGTGCCAGCAGCTTCCCGGACAGATCCTACGAGCAGTACTTC	TRBJ2-7	TRBV5-4	-	-
CASSLSTSIYVVEQYF	TGTGCCAGCAGCTTATCGACTAGCATTTATGTCGTCGAGCAGTACTTC	TRBJ2-7	TRBV11-2	TRBD2	-
CASKRSTENEQFF	TGTGCCAGCAAAAGGTCCACTGAGAATGAGCAGTTCTTC	TRBJ2-1	TRBV6-1	-	many
CASSPPRGSSYNEQFF	TGTGCCAGCAGCCCCCCCAGGGGGAGCTCCTACAATGAGCAGTTCTTC	TRBJ2-1	TRBV14	TRBD1	-
CASSQWRDSYEQYF	TGTGCCAGCAGCCAATGGAGGGACTCCTACGAGCAGTACTTC	TRBJ2-7	TRBV3-1	-	-
CASSLGQGGAQPQHF	TGTGCCAGCAGTTTAGGACAGGGAGGGGCCCAGCCCCAGCATTTT	TRBJ1-5	TRBV12-3/TRBV12-4	TRBD1	many
CASSSRLGGAVKLFF	TGTGCCAGCAGCTCGAGGTTAGGAGGGGCCGTGAAACTGTTTTTT	TRBJ1-4	TRBV7-2	-	-
CATKVTGGSNNEQFF	TGTGCCACTAAGGTCACAGGGGGGTCAAACAATGAGCAGTTCTTC	TRBJ2-1	TRBV6-1	TRBD1	-
CSAPNGQIVLGYTF	TGCAGTGCACCCAATGGACAGATAGTCTTGGGCTACACCTTC	TRBJ1-2	TRBV20-1	-	many
CASGLPPAVPGGPYEQYF	TGTGCTAGTGGTTTGCCCCCGGCCGTACCGGGCGGTCCCTACGAGCAGTACTTC	TRBJ2-7	TRBV12-5	-	many
CAAGKGQKFYEQYF	TGTGCCGCGGGAAAGGGACAGAAATTCTACGAGCAGTACTTC	TRBJ2-7	TRBV6-1	-	-
CASSYSPNTGELFF	TGTGCCAGCAGTTACTCCCCGAACACCGGGGAGCTGTTTTTT	TRBJ2-2	TRBV6-2/TRBV6-3	-	-
CASSLNPPYVRGRRYEQYF	TGTGCCAGCAGTTTGAACCCCCCCTATGTCCGCGGGAGAAGGTACGAGCAGTACTTC	TRBJ2-7	TRBV27	TRBD2	-
CASSQSSGNTNEQFF	TGTGCCAGCAGTCAATCTAGCGGTAATACCAATGAGCAGTTCTTC	TRBJ2-1	TRBV12-3/TRBV12-4	TRBD2	many
CASSTTGTSGRKTQYF	TGCGCCAGCAGTACCACCGGGACTAGCGGGAGAAAGACCCAGTACTTC	TRBJ2-5	TRBV10-2	TRBD2	few
CASSSIAAISTDTQYF	TGTGCCAGCAGTTCGATAGCGGCCATTAGCACAGATACGCAGTATTTT	TRBJ2-3	TRBV28	-	many
CASSQEGPRTNYGYTF	TGCGCCAGCAGCCAAGAGGGCCCCAGGACTAACTATGGCTACACCTTC	TRBJ1-2	TRBV7-9	-	-
CATRGKGAWEAEAFF	TGTGCCACCAGGGGGAAGGGGGCATGGGAAGCTGAAGCTTTCTTT	TRBJ1-1	TRBV10-3	TRBD1	-